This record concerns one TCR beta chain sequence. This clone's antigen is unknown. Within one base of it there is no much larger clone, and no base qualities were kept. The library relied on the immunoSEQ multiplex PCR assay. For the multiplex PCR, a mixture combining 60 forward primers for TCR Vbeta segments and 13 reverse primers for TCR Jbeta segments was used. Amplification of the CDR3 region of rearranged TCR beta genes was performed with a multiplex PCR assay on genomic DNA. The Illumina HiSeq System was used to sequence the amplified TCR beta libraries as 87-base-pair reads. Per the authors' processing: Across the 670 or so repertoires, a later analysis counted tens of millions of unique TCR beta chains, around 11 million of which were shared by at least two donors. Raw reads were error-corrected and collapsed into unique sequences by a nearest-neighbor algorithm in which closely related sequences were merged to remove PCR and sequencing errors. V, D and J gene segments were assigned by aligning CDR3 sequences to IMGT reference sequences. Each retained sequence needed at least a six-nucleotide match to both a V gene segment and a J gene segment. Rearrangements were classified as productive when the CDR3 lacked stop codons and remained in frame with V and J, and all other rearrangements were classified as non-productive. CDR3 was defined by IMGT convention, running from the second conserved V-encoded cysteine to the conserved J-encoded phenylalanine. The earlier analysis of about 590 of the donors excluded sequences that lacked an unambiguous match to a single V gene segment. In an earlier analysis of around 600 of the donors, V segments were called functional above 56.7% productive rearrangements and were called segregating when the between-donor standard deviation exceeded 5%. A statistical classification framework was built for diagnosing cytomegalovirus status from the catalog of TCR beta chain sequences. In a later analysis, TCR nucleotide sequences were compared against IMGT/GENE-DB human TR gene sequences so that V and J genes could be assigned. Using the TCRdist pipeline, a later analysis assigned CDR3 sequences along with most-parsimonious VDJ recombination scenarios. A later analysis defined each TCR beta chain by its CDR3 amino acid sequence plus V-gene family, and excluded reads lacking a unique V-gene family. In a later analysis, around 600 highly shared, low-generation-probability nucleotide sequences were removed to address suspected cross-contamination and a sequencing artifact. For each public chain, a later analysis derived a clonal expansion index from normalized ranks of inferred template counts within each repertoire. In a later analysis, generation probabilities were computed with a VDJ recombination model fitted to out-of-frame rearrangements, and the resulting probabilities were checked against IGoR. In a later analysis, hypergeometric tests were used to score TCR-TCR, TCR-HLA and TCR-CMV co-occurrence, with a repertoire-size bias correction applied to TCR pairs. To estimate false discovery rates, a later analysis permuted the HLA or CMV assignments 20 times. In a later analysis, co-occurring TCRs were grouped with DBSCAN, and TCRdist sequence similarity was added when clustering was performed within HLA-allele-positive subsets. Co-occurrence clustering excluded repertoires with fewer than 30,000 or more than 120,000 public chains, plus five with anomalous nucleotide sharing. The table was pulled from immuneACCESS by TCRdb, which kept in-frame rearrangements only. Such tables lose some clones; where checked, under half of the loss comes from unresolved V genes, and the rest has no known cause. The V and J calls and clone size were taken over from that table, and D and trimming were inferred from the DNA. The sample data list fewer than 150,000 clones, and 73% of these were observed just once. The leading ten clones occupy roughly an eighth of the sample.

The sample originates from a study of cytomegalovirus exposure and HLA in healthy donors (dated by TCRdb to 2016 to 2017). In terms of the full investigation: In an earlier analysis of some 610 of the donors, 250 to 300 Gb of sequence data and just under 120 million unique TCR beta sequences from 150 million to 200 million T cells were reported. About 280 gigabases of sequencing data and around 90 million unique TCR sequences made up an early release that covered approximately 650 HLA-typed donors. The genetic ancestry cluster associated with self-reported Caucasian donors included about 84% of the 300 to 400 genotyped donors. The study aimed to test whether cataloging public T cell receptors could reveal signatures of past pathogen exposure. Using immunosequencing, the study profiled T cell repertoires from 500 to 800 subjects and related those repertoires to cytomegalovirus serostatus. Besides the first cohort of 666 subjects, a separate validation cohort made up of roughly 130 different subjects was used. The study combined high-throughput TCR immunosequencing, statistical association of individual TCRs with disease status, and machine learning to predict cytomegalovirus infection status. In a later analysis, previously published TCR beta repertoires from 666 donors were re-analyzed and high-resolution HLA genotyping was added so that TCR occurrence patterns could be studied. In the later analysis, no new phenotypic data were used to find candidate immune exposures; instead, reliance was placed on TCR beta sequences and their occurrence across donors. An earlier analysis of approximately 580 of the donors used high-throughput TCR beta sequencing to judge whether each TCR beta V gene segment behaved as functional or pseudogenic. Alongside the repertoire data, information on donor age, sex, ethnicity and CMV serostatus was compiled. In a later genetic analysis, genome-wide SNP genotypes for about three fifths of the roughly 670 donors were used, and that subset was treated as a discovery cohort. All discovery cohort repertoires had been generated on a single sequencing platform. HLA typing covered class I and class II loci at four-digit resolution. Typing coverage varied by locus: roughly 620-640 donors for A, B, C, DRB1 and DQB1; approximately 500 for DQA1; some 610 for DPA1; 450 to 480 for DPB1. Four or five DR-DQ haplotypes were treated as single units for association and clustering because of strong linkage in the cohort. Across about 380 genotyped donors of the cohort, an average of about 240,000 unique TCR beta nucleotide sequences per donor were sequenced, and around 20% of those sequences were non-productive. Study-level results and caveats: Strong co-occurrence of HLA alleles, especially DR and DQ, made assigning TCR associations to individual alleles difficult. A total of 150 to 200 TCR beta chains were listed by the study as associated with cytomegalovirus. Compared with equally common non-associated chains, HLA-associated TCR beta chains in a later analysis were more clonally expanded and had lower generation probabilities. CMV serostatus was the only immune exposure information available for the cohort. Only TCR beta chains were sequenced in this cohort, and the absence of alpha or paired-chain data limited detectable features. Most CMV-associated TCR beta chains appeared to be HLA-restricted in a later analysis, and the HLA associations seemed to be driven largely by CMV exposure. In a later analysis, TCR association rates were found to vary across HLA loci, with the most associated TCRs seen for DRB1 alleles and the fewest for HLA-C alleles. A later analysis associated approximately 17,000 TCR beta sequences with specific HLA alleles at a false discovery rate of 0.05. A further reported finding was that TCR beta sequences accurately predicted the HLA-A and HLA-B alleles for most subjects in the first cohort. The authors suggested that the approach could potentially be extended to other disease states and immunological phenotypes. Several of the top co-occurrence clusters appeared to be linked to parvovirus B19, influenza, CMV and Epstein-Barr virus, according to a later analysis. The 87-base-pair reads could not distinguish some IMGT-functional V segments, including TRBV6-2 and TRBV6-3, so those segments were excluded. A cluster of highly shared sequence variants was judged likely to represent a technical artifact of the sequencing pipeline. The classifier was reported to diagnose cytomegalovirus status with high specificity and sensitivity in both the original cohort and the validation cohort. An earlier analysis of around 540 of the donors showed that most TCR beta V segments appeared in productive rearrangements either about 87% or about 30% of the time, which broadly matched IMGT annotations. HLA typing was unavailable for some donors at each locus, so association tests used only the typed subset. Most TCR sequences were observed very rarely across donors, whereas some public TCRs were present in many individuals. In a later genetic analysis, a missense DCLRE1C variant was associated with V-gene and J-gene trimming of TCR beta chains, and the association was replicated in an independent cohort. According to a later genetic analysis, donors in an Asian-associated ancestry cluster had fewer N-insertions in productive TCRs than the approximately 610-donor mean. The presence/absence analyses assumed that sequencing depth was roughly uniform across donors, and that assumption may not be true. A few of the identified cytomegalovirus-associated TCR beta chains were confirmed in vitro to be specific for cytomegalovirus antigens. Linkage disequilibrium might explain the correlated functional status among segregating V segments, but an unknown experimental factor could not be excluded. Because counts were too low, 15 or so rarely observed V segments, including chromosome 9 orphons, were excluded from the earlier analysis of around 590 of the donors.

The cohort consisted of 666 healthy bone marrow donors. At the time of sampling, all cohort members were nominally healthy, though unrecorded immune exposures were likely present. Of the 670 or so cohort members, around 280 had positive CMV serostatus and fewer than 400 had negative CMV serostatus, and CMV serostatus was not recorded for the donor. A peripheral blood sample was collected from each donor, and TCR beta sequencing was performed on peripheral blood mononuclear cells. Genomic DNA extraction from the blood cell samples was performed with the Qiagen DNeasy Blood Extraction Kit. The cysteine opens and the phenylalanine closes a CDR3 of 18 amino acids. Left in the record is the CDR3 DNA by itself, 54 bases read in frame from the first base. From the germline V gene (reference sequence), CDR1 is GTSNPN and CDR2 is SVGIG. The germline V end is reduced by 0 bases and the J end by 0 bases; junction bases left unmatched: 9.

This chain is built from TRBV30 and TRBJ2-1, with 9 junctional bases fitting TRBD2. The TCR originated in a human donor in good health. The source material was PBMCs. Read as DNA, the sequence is TGTGCCTGGAGTGTAGGGTCTAGCGGGATTAGCTCCTACAATGAGCAGTTCTTC. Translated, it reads CAWSVGSSGISSYNEQFF.